These 24 T cell receptor beta chains came from one sample sequenced in a study of blood T cell repertoires in COVID-19. TCRdb keeps only in-frame clones here, not all; method: immunoSEQ multiplex PCR. The profile shows about 260,000 clones, approximately 92% of them singletons. The specimen was PBMCs or T cells enriched from blood (not recorded which). Receptors originate from a woman younger than 30 who had recovered from COVID-19.

The chain recombines TRBV5-1 with TRBJ1-1; D remains ambiguous. Germline assignment: CDR1 SGHRS and CDR2 YFSETQ. Trimming took 6 bases from V and 2 from J, leaving 8 bases between them. The CDR3 length is 12 residues. In DNA, the CDR3 is TGCGCCAGCAAAGAGCCCAACACTGAAGCTTTCTTT. It is translated as CASKEPNTEAFF.

V gene TRBV28 combines with J gene TRBJ2-3, with TRBD2 matching 13 bases. Germline loops: CDR1 MDHEN, CDR2 SYDVKM. V trimming: 5 bases; J trimming: 6 bases; junction bases outside the gene matches: 11. This CDR3 is built from 17 residues. This CDR3 is CASSPNPGTSGADTQYF. The CDR3 DNA sequence: TGTGCCAGCAGTCCGAACCCAGGGACTAGCGGGGCGGATACGCAGTATTTT.

V gene TRBV29-1 combines with J gene TRBJ2-7; D is unclear. The CDR3 loop spans 12 amino acids. In germline, CDR1 is SQVTM, CDR2 ANQGSEA. The V and J ends lost 4 bases and 4 bases respectively, with 11 bases between them. As DNA, the CDR3 is TGCAGCGTTGGATCGGGTGTTTACGAGCAGTACTTC. This gives the protein CSVGSGVYEQYF.

The chain recombines TRBV12-3 or TRBV12-4 with TRBJ1-1, with a possible D match to TRBD1 (5 bases). The V and J ends lost 6 bases and 4 bases respectively, with 12 bases between them. This CDR3 is built from 13 residues. As DNA, the CDR3 is TGTGCCAGCAGCACGAAGGGACTCACTGAAGCTTTCTTT. It translates to CASSTKGLTEAFF.

This chain connects TRBV4-1 to TRBJ2-7, with TRBD1 matching 8 bases. With V trimmed by 6 bases and J by 4 bases, 11 bases remained unmatched. The V gene's germline CDR1 is MGHRA and CDR2 YSYEKL. The CDR3 consists of 15 residues. This CDR3 is CASSYGGQGGYEQYF. The CDR3 DNA reads as TGCGCCAGCAGTTACGGAGGACAGGGAGGTTACGAGCAGTACTTC.

J is TRBJ2-7 and V is TRBV5-1; D is undetermined. Trimming removed 4 bases at V and 7 bases at J, with 12 bases between. This CDR3 is 12 amino acids long. The V gene's germline CDR1 is SGHRS and CDR2 YFSETQ. CDR3 sequence reads: CASSRPGREQYF. Here the CDR3 DNA reads TGCGCCAGCAGCCGACCAGGCAGGGAGCAGTACTTC.

This chain uses TRBV19 with TRBJ2-1; 13 bases match TRBD2. The V segment lost 5 bases and the J segment 4 bases; nucleotides outside the gene matches: 2. The CDR3 runs to 15 residues. The germline V gene has CDR1 LNHDA and CDR2 SQIVND (reference sequence). The CDR3 is CASSPGLAGYNEQFF. The CDR3 coding sequence is TGTGCCAGTAGTCCGGGACTAGCGGGGTACAATGAGCAGTTCTTC. The full variable domain, completed using reference TRBV19 and TRBJ2-1, is DGGITQSPKYLFRKEGQNVTLSCEQNLNHDAMYWYRQDPGQGLRLIYYSQIVNDFQKGDIAEGYSVSREKKESFPLTVTSAQKNPTAFYLCASSPGLAGYNEQFFGPGTRLTVL.

The chain uses TRBV5-1 and TRBJ2-2; possible D gene TRBD2, 6 bases. Germline V gene sequence: CDR1 SGHRS, CDR2 YFSETQ. V lost 0 bases, J lost 3 bases, and 15 bases lay in between. This CDR3 is built from 17 residues. This CDR3 reads CASSLDQASVYTGELFF. CDR3 DNA: TGCGCCAGCAGCTTGGACCAAGCTAGCGTTTACACCGGGGAGCTGTTTTTT.

V gene TRBV27 combines with J gene TRBJ1-2; TRBD1 matches 10 bases. The CDR3 length is 14 residues. The germline gives CDR1 MNHEY, CDR2 SMNVEV (reference sequence). The trim removed 6 bases at V and 4 bases at J, leaving 5 bases unmatched. CDR3 sequence reads: CASRPGQGIYGYTF. The CDR3 nucleotides read TGTGCCAGCAGACCGGGACAGGGGATCTATGGCTACACCTTC.

In its sample, this clone was seen once. Germline is not matched at one junction end, which may reflect a read error. The chain has TRBV10-3 and TRBJ1-1; D is uncertain. The germline V gene encodes CDR1 ENHRY and CDR2 SYGVKD. This CDR3 comprises 12 residues. Here the CDR3 reads CAISQSGGRAFF. The CDR3 DNA reads TGTGCCATCAGTCAGTCCGGAGGGAGAGCTTTCTTT.

This clone has just a few counts. The genes are TRBV11-2 and TRBJ1-2, with a possible D match to TRBD1 (5 bases). Per the germline V gene, CDR1 is SGHAT and CDR2 is FQNNGV. The CDR3 is made up of 14 amino acids. Between the trimmed V and J ends, which lost 1 base and 4 bases, there was a span of 10 bases. In DNA form, the CDR3 reads TGTGCCAGCAGCTTAGCAGGGTTCGGCTATGGCTACACCTTC. Protein product: CASSLAGFGYGYTF.

This rearrangement joins TRBV18 to TRBJ2-1; 12 positions agree with TRBD1. Germline V CDR1 and CDR2: KGHSH, LQKENI. The CDR3 is 17 amino acids. With V trimmed by 2 bases and J by 6 bases, 8 bases remained unmatched. The chain's CDR3 is CASSPYQGTGGFNEQFF. The CDR3 DNA reads TGTGCCAGCTCACCATATCAGGGGACAGGGGGCTTCAATGAGCAGTTCTTC. Together with reference TRBV18 and TRBJ2-1, the CDR3 gives the full variable domain: NAGVMQNPRHLVRRRGQEARLRCSPMKGHSHVYWYRQLPEEGLKFMVYLQKENIIDESGMPKERFSAEFPKEGPSILRIQQVVRGDSAAYFCASSPYQGTGGFNEQFFGPGTRLTVL.

The chain joins TRBV11-2 to TRBJ2-7; TRBD2 is a possible D gene (6 bases). CDR3 length equals 13 residues. CDR1 is SGHAT, CDR2 FQNNGV, per germline. V shed 2 bases and J shed 13 bases, with 18 bases lying between them. The CDR3 DNA sequence: TGTGCCAGCAGCTTAACCCCCGGGCGGGGCGGCTACTTC. The encoded protein is CASSLTPGRGGYF.

The J gene is TRBJ1-3, the V gene TRBV5-5, with TRBD1 matching over 7 bases. Germline CDR1 is SGHKS and CDR2 is YYEKEE (reference sequence). J lost 0 bases, V lost 1 base, and 7 bases had no gene match. This CDR3 has 17 amino acids. The chain's CDR3 is CASSLQDRRNSGNTIYF. In nucleotides, the CDR3 is TGTGCCAGCAGCTTGCAGGACAGGAGAAACTCTGGAAACACCATATATTTT.

The V gene is TRBV5-6, the J gene TRBJ1-2; 9 positions agree with TRBD1. J gave up 4 bases and V 4 bases, and 11 bases lay outside the gene matches. The germline V gene encodes CDR1 SGHDT and CDR2 YYEEEE. CDR3 length: 16 residues. The CDR3 reads CASSTPTGTGFYGYTF. CDR3 coding DNA: TGTGCCAGCAGCACCCCAACCGGGACAGGGTTCTATGGCTACACCTTC.

The rearrangement links TRBV5-1 to TRBJ2-1; D is unclear. With 1 base removed from V and 6 bases from J, the gap between germline ends came to 5 bases. There are 12 residues in the CDR3. Germline CDR1 SGHRS, CDR2 YFSETQ. In DNA form, the CDR3 reads TGCGCCAGCAGCTTGTACGGCAATGAGCAGTTCTTC. Encoded protein: CASSLYGNEQFF.

The gene calls are TRBV7-8 and TRBJ1-5; D is ambiguous. CDR1 is SGHVS and CDR2 is FQNEAQ in the germline V gene. The CDR3 runs to 13 residues. The V end lost 3 bases, the J end lost 1 base, and 4 bases lay between the germline ends. The CDR3 bases are TGTGCCAGCAGCTTCCGGAGCAATCAGCCCCAGCATTTT. Residues: CASSFRSNQPQHF.

The rearrangement uses TRBV6-5 and TRBJ1-1; D perhaps matches TRBD1 (5 bases). Germline V gene lookup returns CDR1 MNHEY and CDR2 SVGAGI. The CDR3 spans 14 residues. The V end was cut by 6 bases, the J end by 1 base, with 12 bases between. Here the CDR3 reads CASSLTATNTEAFF. CDR3 nucleotide sequence: TGTGCCAGCAGCCTGACAGCAACGAACACTGAAGCTTTCTTT.

In this sample, this clone turned up a few times. The chain has TRBV9 and TRBJ1-2; D unresolved. V was trimmed by 3 bases and J by 0 bases, leaving 6 bases between them. The CDR3 has 13 amino acids. CDR1 and CDR2 from the germline V gene are SGDLS and YYNGEE. CDR3 residues: CASSARSNYGYTF. CDR3 sequence (DNA): TGTGCCAGCAGCGCACGGTCTAACTATGGCTACACCTTC.

The V call is TRBV5-1, the J call TRBJ2-2; D may be TRBD2 (5 bases). This CDR3 contains 14 residues. Per the germline V gene, CDR1 is SGHRS and CDR2 is YFSETQ. The V gene lost 0 bases and the J gene lost 4 bases, with 7 bases spanning the gap. The CDR3 nucleotides read TGCGCCAGCAGCTTGGGACGGGGCACCGGGGAGCTGTTTTTT. Translating it yields CASSLGRGTGELFF.

As to this clone: This may stem from a read error, because a much larger clone lies one nucleotide away. This same CDR3 is encoded by further DNA sequences in the sample. The chain joins TRBV10-3 to TRBJ2-7; 12 positions agree with TRBD1. In germline, CDR1 is ENHRY, CDR2 SYGVKD. The CDR3 is made up of 15 amino acids. V lost 6 bases, J lost 1 base, and 4 bases stayed unmatched. Here the CDR3 DNA reads TGTGCCATCAGCCCGGGACAGGGGGCTTCCTACGAGCAGTACTTC. This gives the protein CAISPGQGASYEQYF.

The J gene is TRBJ1-2, the V gene TRBV5-1; maybe TRBD1 (6 bases). Germline V CDR1 and CDR2: SGHRS, YFSETQ. With 3 bases removed from V and 4 bases from J, the gap between germline ends came to 16 bases. The CDR3 runs to 15 residues. CDR3 sequence reads: CASSSARGDGYGYTF. The CDR3, as DNA: TGCGCCAGCAGCTCGGCCAGGGGCGACGGCTATGGCTACACCTTC.

Note on this clone: This CDR3 is also generated by other DNA sequences in the sample. The rearrangement uses TRBV5-1 and TRBJ2-7; tentative D call: TRBD2 (6 bases). V lost 0 bases and J 1 base, leaving 8 bases between the germline ends. This CDR3 is 14 amino acids long. Per germline, CDR1 SGHRS and CDR2 YFSETQ. The CDR3 sequence is CASSLAGGSYEQYF. CDR3 sequence (DNA): TGCGCCAGCAGCTTGGCCGGGGGTTCCTACGAGCAGTACTTC. Together with reference TRBV5-1 and TRBJ2-7, the CDR3 gives the full variable domain: KAGVTQTPRYLIKTRGQQVTLSCSPISGHRSVSWYQQTPGQGLQFLFEYFSETQRNKGNFPGRFSGRQFSNSRSEMNVSTLELGDSALYLCASSLAGGSYEQYFGPGTRLTVT.

This clone has more than one count but fewer than ten. The gene calls are TRBV3-1 (or the pseudogene TRBV3-2) and TRBJ1-5; a weak D match, TRBD1 (6 bases). Trimming took off 4 bases at V and 6 bases at J, with 16 bases between the two ends. Germline assignment: CDR1 LGHDT and CDR2 YNNKEL (reference sequence). The CDR3 sequence is 15 residues long. The CDR3 bases are TGTGCCAGCAGCCCGATCCCAGGGGCGGCTCAGCCCCAGCATTTT. It codes for CASSPIPGAAQPQHF.